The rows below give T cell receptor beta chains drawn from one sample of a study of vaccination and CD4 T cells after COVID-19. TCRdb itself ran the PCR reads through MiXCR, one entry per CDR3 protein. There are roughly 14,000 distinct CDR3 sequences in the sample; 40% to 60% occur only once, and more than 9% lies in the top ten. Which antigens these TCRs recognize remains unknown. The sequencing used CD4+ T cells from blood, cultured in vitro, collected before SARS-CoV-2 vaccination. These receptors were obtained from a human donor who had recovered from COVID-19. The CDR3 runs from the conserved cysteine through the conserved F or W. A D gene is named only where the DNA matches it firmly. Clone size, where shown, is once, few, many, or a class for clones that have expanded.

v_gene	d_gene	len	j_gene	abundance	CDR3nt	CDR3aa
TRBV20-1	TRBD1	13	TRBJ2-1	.	TGCAGTGCCGTGGGACAGGGTCACAATGAGCAGTTCTTC	CSAVGQGHNEQFF
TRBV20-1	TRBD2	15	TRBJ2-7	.	TGCAGTGCCCCATTAGCGGGAGGCCTGGCCTACGAGCAGTACTTC	CSAPLAGGLAYEQYF
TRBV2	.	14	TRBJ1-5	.	TGTGCCAGCAGTGAATCGAGGGGGGATCAGCCCCAGCATTTT	CASSESRGDQPQHF
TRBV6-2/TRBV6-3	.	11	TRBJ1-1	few	TGTGCCAGCACGAGACAGTCTGAAGCTTTCTTT	CASTRQSEAFF
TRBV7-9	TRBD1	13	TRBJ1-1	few	TGTGCCAGCAGCCAAAGGGGGCGCGATGAAGCTTTCTTT	CASSQRGRDEAFF
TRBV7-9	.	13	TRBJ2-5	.	TGTGCCAGCAGCTTAGGGACTACAGAGACCCAGTACTTC	CASSLGTTETQYF
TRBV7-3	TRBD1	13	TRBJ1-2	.	TGTGCCAGCAGCCGCGGACAGGACTATGGCTACACCTTC	CASSRGQDYGYTF
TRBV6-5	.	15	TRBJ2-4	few	TGTGCCAGCAGTTACTCGAGGACAGTCTCATACATTCAGTACTTC	CASSYSRTVSYIQYF
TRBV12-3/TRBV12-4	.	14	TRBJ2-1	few	TGTGCCACCTCAACTCCCCAGGGAAGGGATGAGCAGTTCTTC	CATSTPQGRDEQFF
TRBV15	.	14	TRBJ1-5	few	TGTGCCACCAGCAGGGGCCAGGGTGAACAGCCCCAGCATTTT	CATSRGQGEQPQHF
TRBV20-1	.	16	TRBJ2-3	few	TGCAGTGCTAGAGATTCGGGTAGCCCTAGCACAGATACGCAGTATTTT	CSARDSGSPSTDTQYF
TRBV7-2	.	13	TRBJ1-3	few	TGTGCCAGCAGCTTAGGAACCGGAAACACCATATATTTT	CASSLGTGNTIYF
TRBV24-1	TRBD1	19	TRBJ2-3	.	TGTGCCACCAGTGATATCCATCGACAGGGGAGGCTCGGCACAGATACGCAGTATTTT	CATSDIHRQGRLGTDTQYF
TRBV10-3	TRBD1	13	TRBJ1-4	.	TGTGCCATCAGCCGGGACAGTAATGAAAAACTGTTTTTT	CAISRDSNEKLFF
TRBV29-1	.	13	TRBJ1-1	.	TGCAGCGTTCGTCGGACGGGGAACGCTGAAGCTTTCTTT	CSVRRTGNAEAFF
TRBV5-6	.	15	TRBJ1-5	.	TGTGCCAGCAGTCAAGGCGGTTGGGGCAATCAGCCCCAGCATTTT	CASSQGGWGNQPQHF
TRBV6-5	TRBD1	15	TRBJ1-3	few	TGTGCCAGCAGTTACTCCGGGACAGGAGGAAACACCATATATTTT	CASSYSGTGGNTIYF